Below are 23 T cell receptor beta chains sequenced from a single sample in a study of human T cells and chemical hapten exposure. MiXCR, applied by TCRdb to the RACE reads, yields one record per CDR3 protein. Of 330,000 or so distinct CDR3 sequences listed, about 6% are singletons. The time point denotes: patch test 2, 6 weeks after DPC sensitization. Indicated treatment: therapeutic diphenylcyclopropenone sensitization with weekly scalp DPC. This material consisted of whole blood, taken in connection with sensitization to the hapten diphenylcyclopropenone (DPC). The source of these receptors is a woman aged 18-29 years with alopecia areata. Some clones in this sample may be carry-over from other donors' samples.

This clonotype was recorded a few times. The chain couples TRBV25-1 to TRBJ1-2; the D is unclear. V lost 1 base, J lost 6 bases, and 12 bases lay in between. CDR1 and CDR2 (germline): MGHDK, SYGVNS. There are 14 residues in the CDR3. The CDR3 nucleotides read TGTGCCAGCAGTGAATTGGACCGCATCCATGGCTACACCTTC. It encodes CASSELDRIHGYTF.

The J gene is TRBJ2-3, the V gene TRBV7-9, with D tentatively TRBD2 (6 bases). The germline V and J ends were trimmed by 5 bases and 2 bases, with 17 bases remaining between them. The CDR3 spans 16 residues. Germline V gene sequence: CDR1 SEHNR, CDR2 FQNEAQ (reference sequence). DNA of the CDR3: TGTGCCAGCAGCCCACTTTCCGGCGGGGCCACAGATACGCAGTATTTT. Translating gives CASSPLSGGATDTQYF.

This clonotype has only a few counts. The CDR3 is CASSLPPALAGETSTDTQYF. DNA for the CDR3: TGTGCCAGCAGCTTACCTCCTGCCTTAGCGGGGGAGACTAGCACAGATACGCAGTATTTT. The rearrangement links TRBV7-9 to TRBJ2-3; 9 bases fit TRBD2. After removal of 2 bases from V and 0 bases from J, the junction contained 15 bases not matched to a gene. The CDR3 covers 20 residues. Germline V gives CDR1 SEHNR, CDR2 FQNEAQ (reference sequence).

V usage is TRBV6-5 and J usage is TRBJ2-7; 7 nucleotides align to TRBD2. The CDR3 loop spans 12 amino acids. Per the germline V gene, CDR1 is MNHEY and CDR2 is SVGAGI. With V trimmed by 1 base and J by 6 bases, 0 bases remained unmatched. For the CDR3, the DNA is TGTGCCAGCAGTTACTGGGGGGGCGAGCAGTACTTC. The encoded protein is CASSYWGGEQYF.

Many counts were recorded for this clonotype. This chain uses TRBV10-3 with TRBJ2-3; 9 bases are shared with TRBD1. V lost 2 bases to trimming and J lost 6 bases; unmatched junction nucleotides: 12. The CDR3 runs 17 residues. The germline gives CDR1 ENHRY, CDR2 SYGVKD. The CDR3 bases are TGTGCCATCAGTGAGCCCCCCGGGACAGGGACCGGGGATACGCAGTATTTT. Translated, it gives CAISEPPGTGTGDTQYF.

This clonotype was detected only a few times. The rearrangement uses TRBV7-2 and TRBJ1-2, with unresolved D. Trimming removed 5 bases at V and 1 base at J, with 8 bases between. This CDR3 is built from 13 residues. Germline-derived CDR1 and CDR2 are SGHTA and FQGNSA. CDR3 in DNA: TGTGCCAGCAGCGGTAGGCGTAACTATGGCTACACCTTC. Translation gives CASSGRRNYGYTF.

Concerning this clonotype itself: One end of the junction does not line up with germline, which may come from a read error. The chain has TRBV4-3 and TRBJ2-1; 12 nucleotides agree with TRBD1. The CDR3 runs 17 residues. In germline, CDR1 is LGHNA, CDR2 YSLEER. The CDR3 DNA is TGCGCAAGCAGCCAAGATGGGACAGGGGGCGTGTGGAATGAGCAGTTCTTC. Residues: CASSQDGTGGVWNEQFF.

This clonotype has only a few counts. The rearrangement joins TRBV2 to TRBJ1-6; tentatively, D is TRBD1 (5 bases). The germline V and J ends were trimmed by 6 bases and 4 bases, with 16 bases remaining between them. CDR1 is SNHLY and CDR2 is FYNNEI in the germline V gene. The CDR3 sequence is 16 residues long. CDR3 region: CASRDGGRTYNSPLHF. DNA of the CDR3: TGTGCCAGCAGGGACGGGGGTAGAACGTATAATTCACCCCTCCACTTT.

The chain combines TRBV7-2 with TRBJ2-5; D is unresolved. V lost 4 bases to trimming and J lost 2 bases, with 11 bases between them. CDR1 and CDR2 from the germline V gene are SGHTA and FQGNSA. The CDR3 extends over 14 amino acids. The CDR3 protein is CASSSPTNQETQYF. The DNA of the CDR3 is TGTGCCAGCAGCTCTCCTACAAATCAAGAGACCCAGTACTTC. Full variable domain (outside the CDR3, taken from reference TRBV7-2 and TRBJ2-5): GAGVSQSPSNKVTEKGKDVELRCDPISGHTALYWYRQSLGQGLEFLIYFQGNSAPDKSGLPSDRFSAERTGGSVSTLTIQRTQQEDSAVYLCASSSPTNQETQYFGPGTRLLVL.

This clonotype has more than one count but fewer than ten. The rearrangement uses TRBV4-2 and TRBJ2-7; D unclear. The CDR3 length is 16 residues. The V gene's germline CDR1 is LGHNA and CDR2 YNFKEQ. The ends were cut back, 0 bases at V and 3 bases at J, with 15 bases in the middle. CDR3 DNA sequence: TGTGCCAGCAGCCAAGATATCATACAGAACAACTACGAGCAGTACTTC. It is translated as CASSQDIIQNNYEQYF.

The gene calls are TRBV10-2 and TRBJ2-1, with TRBD2 matching over 8 bases. Trimming cost V 3 bases and J 12 bases; bases outside gene matches: 4. The germline V gene has CDR1 WSHSY and CDR2 SAAADI. CDR3 length equals 12 residues. CDR3 sequence: CASSEPSGGQFF. The CDR3 DNA sequence: TGCGCCAGCAGTGAACCCAGCGGGGGGCAGTTCTTC.

The rearrangement joins TRBV14 to TRBJ2-5; possible D gene TRBD2, 6 bases. Germline assignment: CDR1 SGHDN and CDR2 FVKESK. V was trimmed by 0 bases and J by 0 bases, leaving 14 bases between them. The CDR3 is made up of 17 amino acids. CDR3 region: CASSQESPGRYQETQYF. The CDR3, as DNA: TGTGCCAGCAGCCAAGAATCACCGGGGAGGTACCAAGAGACCCAGTACTTC. Full variable domain (remainder filled in from reference TRBV14 and TRBJ2-5): EAGVTQFPSHSVIEKGQTVTLRCDPISGHDNLYWYRRVMGKEIKFLLHFVKESKQDESGMPNNRFLAERTGGTYSTLKVQPAELEDSGVYFCASSQESPGRYQETQYFGPGTRLLVL.

The CDR3 loop is CASSRTVSYEQYF. The DNA for the CDR3 is TGTGCCAGCAGCCGGACAGTCTCCTACGAGCAGTACTTC. The chain recombines TRBV7-8 with TRBJ2-7; a possible D gene is TRBD1 (6 bases). The CDR3 sequence is 13 residues long. V shed 5 bases and J shed 0 bases, with 8 bases lying between them. Germline CDR1 is SGHVS and CDR2 is FQNEAQ.

This clonotype came up a few times. This chain links TRBV6-5 with TRBJ1-1; 7 bases fit TRBD1. Trimming took 6 bases from V and 0 from J; bases not matched to a gene: 10. Germline-derived CDR1 and CDR2 are MNHEY and SVGAGI. This CDR3 comprises 16 residues. The CDR3 here is CASRLRQGGLNTEAFF. The CDR3, as DNA: TGTGCCAGCAGACTCCGACAGGGCGGCCTGAACACTGAAGCTTTCTTT.

This clonotype was picked up many times. The J gene is TRBJ2-3, the V gene TRBV29-1; TRBD2 aligns across 8 bases. V lost 0 bases to trimming and J lost 5 bases; unmatched junction nucleotides: 13. The CDR3 is 17 amino acids. Per germline, CDR1 SQVTM and CDR2 ANQGSEA. The CDR3 bases are TGCAGCGTTGAAGATCCCTGGGGCCGGGGGGGCCAAGATACGCAGTATTTT. It encodes CSVEDPWGRGGQDTQYF.

This clonotype appeared many times. The chain couples TRBV28 to TRBJ1-6, with a tentative D call TRBD1 (6 bases). CDR1 is MDHEN and CDR2 is SYDVKM in the germline V gene. The V end lost 4 bases, the J end lost 9 bases, and 16 bases lay between the germline ends. CDR3 length equals 15 residues. In DNA form, the CDR3 reads TGTGCCAGCAGTTCCCTGAGGGGGGGAGTTTCACCCCTCCACTTT. Translated: CASSSLRGGVSPLHF.

The chain carries TRBV29-1 and TRBJ2-3, with D perhaps TRBD1 (5 bases). CDR3 length: 16 amino acids. Germline lookup yields CDR1 SQVTM and CDR2 ANQGSEA. Trimming took off 3 bases at V and 2 bases at J, with 18 bases between the two ends. CDR3 coding DNA: TGCAGCGTTGACTCCGGGCAGGGTCTTTTCACAGATACGCAGTATTTT. Its protein is CSVDSGQGLFTDTQYF.

This clonotype has more than one count but fewer than ten. The V and J genes are TRBV24-1 and TRBJ2-5; D might be TRBD1 or TRBD2, each matching 6 bases. The CDR3 has 16 amino acids. V was trimmed by 4 bases and J by 4 bases, leaving 18 bases between them. The germline CDR1 and CDR2 sequences are KGHDR and SFDVKD. The CDR3 bases are TGTGCCACCAGTGAATCCGACAGGCTCGGGGGAGAGACCCAGTACTTC. It encodes CATSESDRLGGETQYF.

This clonotype has a count of ten or more. V and J are TRBV25-1 and TRBJ2-7; 9 nucleotides align to TRBD1. Germline trimming cut 3 bases from V and 2 bases from J; bases unmatched to any gene: 5. In germline, CDR1 is MGHDK, CDR2 SYGVNS. The CDR3 is 15 amino acids. CDR3 bases: TGTGCCAGCAGTGACCGGGACAGGGAAGCCTACGAGCAGTACTTC. Translated: CASSDRDREAYEQYF.

This clonotype was observed a few times. This chain joins TRBV6-2 or TRBV6-3 and TRBJ2-6; D unresolved. Trimming shortened V by 5 bases and J by 0 bases, and 5 bases separated the two germline ends. This CDR3 contains 14 residues. Per the germline V gene, CDR1 is MNHEY and CDR2 is SVGEGT. The CDR3, as DNA: TGTGCCAGCAGTCCGTACTCTGGGGCCAACGTCCTGACTTTC. Its protein is CASSPYSGANVLTF.

V is TRBV4-3 and J is TRBJ1-4, with TRBD1 matching over 7 bases. The CDR3 spans 14 residues. The germline V gene has CDR1 LGHNA and CDR2 YSLEER. V dropped 2 bases and J dropped 8; count of bases not matched to a gene: 5. The CDR3 coding sequence is TGCGCCAGCAGCCAAAGGGGGCAGAACGAAAAACTGTTTTTT. Translated: CASSQRGQNEKLFF.

The chain combines TRBV29-1 with TRBJ2-7, with TRBD1 identical over 10 bases. This CDR3 has 13 residues. V lost 7 bases, J lost 3 bases, and 6 bases stayed unmatched. Looked up from germline, CDR1 is SQVTM and CDR2 is ANQGSEA. In DNA, the CDR3 is TGCAGCGCTGGACAGGGGGAGAACTACGAGCAGTACTTC. Translation gives CSAGQGENYEQYF.

This clonotype was found a few times. This chain links TRBV18 with TRBJ1-2, with a weak D call TRBD1 (5 bases). Germline V gene sequence: CDR1 KGHSH, CDR2 LQKENI. The V end was cut by 5 bases, the J end by 4 bases, with 17 bases between. The CDR3 has 15 residues. The CDR3 loop reads CASSSQGGGRYGYTF. The CDR3 DNA reads as TGTGCCAGCTCATCGCAGGGAGGAGGCCGCTATGGCTACACCTTC. Full variable domain (missing parts from reference TRBV18 and TRBJ1-2): NAGVMQNPRHLVRRRGQEARLRCSPMKGHSHVYWYRQLPEEGLKFMVYLQKENIIDESGMPKERFSAEFPKEGPSILRIQQVVRGDSAAYFCASSSQGGGRYGYTFGSGTRLTVV.